This T cell receptor (beta chain) originates from a study of blood T cell repertoires in COVID-19. Study at large: From T cells, B-cell-depleted T cells, or PBMCs came the material, which was cDNA or gDNA.

Residents of 24 US areas, aged about 18 to 89 years, made up the participants. The V and J ends lost 1 base and 8 bases respectively, with 14 bases between them. Germline V gene sequence: CDR1 LGHNA, CDR2 YSLEER. The CDR3 has 14 residues. Clones were read by immunoSEQ multiplex PCR, and TCRdb kept only the in-frame ones, dropping some. The sample carries 290,000 or so clones, approximately 86% recorded once. This clonotype was sampled from a woman between 18 and 29 years old who had recovered from COVID-19. V and J are TRBV4-3 and TRBJ1-2; a possible D gene is TRBD1 (5 bases). The sequenced sample consisted of PBMCs or T cells enriched from blood (not recorded which). Here the CDR3 reads CASSQAFRGDGYTF. For the CDR3, the DNA is TGCGCCAGCAGCCAAGCGTTTCGGGGGGACGGCTACACCTTC.